This section outlines one T cell receptor beta chain sequence together with its context. Authors' data handling: Quantification of nucleated cells was approximated via reference gene primer amplification. Sequenced by immunoSEQ multiplex PCR; TCRdb stores in-frame clones only, minus some. V and J calls and clone size are as listed in that table; D and trimming were resolved from the DNA. This sample has about 200,000 clones, with roughly 84% found just once. This sample stems from a study of blood T cell repertoires in COVID-19. The CDR3 totals 17 residues. CDR1 SGHDT and CDR2 YYEEEE come from the germline V gene. Trimming stripped 4 bases from V and 7 bases from J, with 24 bases between.

The gene calls are TRBV5-6 and TRBJ1-5; TRBD1 is a possible D gene (6 bases). The specimen sequenced was peripheral blood. This sequence was found in a woman aged 40 to 50 who had recovered from COVID-19. The CDR3, as DNA: TGTGCCAGCAGCGTTGCCTCACAGGGACCCACAGAGCAGCCCCAGCATTTT. Residues: CASSVASQGPTEQPQHF. Combining the CDR3 with reference TRBV5-6 and TRBJ1-5 gives the whole variable domain DAGVTQSPTHLIKTRGQQVTLRCSPKSGHDTVSWYQQALGQGPQFIFQYYEEEERQRGNFPDRFSGHQFPNYSSELNVNALLLGDSALYLCASSVASQGPTEQPQHFGDGTRLSIL.